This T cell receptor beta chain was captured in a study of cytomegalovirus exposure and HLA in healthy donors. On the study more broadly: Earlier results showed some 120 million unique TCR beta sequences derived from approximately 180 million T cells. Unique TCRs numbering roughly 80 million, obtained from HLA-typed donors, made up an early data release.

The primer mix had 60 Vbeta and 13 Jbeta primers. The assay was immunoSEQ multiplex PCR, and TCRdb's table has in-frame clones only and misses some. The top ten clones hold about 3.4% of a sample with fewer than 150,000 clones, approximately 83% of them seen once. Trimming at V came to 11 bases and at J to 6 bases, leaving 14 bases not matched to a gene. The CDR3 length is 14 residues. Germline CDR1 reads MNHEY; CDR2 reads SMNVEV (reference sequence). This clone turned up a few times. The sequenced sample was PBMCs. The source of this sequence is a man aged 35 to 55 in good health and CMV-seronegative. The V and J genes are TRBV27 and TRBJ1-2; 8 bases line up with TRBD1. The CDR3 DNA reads TGTGCCGGCCCGCGGGACAGGCAAAAGGATGGCTACACCTTC. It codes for CAGPRDRQKDGYTF.